The clone carrying this TCR beta chain was detected only once. What it binds is not known. The source of the sample is a study of breast tumors, draining lymph nodes, adjacent tissues. Broader study findings: Tumors had less TCR diversity than lymph nodes, more than nontumor tissue. Most tumor T cells seemingly derive from lymph node, then expand in tumor.

A single record per CDR3 protein comes from TCRdb applying MiXCR to the multiplex PCR reads. The sample includes about 20,000 distinct CDR3 sequences, less than 40% of them seen just once. The sequence was collected from a female donor with breast cancer. Some clones in this sample may be carry-over from other donors' samples. The specimen sequenced was breast tumor tissue.

The CDR3 protein is CSASSSGSLYEQYF. The DNA of the CDR3 is TGCAGTGCTTCCTCAAGCGGGAGCTTGTACGAGCAGTACTTC. This chain joins TRBV20-1 and TRBJ2-7; 8 bases match TRBD2. The CDR3 sequence is 14 residues long. Germline V gene lookup returns CDR1 DFQATT and CDR2 SNEGSKA (reference sequence). V gave up 5 bases and J gave up 4 bases; unmatched junction bases: 10.